The clone carrying this T cell receptor beta chain was observed a single time. Profiled with immunoSEQ multiplex PCR; TCRdb holds only in-frame clones, not every one. The sample has about 110,000 clones, approximately 85% seen once. This record belongs to a study of blood T cell repertoires in COVID-19. The receptor comes from a woman aged 55-70 years with acute or convalescent COVID-19. The sequencing input was peripheral blood.

CDR3 in DNA: TGTGCCAGCATCACCGGGACAGGGGCTGGCAATCAGCCCCAGCATTTT. Protein product: CASITGTGAGNQPQHF. V is TRBV28 and J is TRBJ1-5; 10 bases line up with TRBD1. The CDR3 has 16 residues. Germline V lookup: CDR1 MDHEN, CDR2 SYDVKM. V dropped 7 bases and J dropped 2; count of bases not matched to a gene: 8.